One sample yielded the 26 T cell receptor beta chains listed below, sequenced in a study of T cells after posttransplantation cyclophosphamide. Control samples came 1 year after myeloablative marrow transplants with methotrexate plus calcineurin inhibitor. Profiled with immunoSEQ multiplex PCR; TCRdb holds only in-frame clones, not every one. The repertoire holds about 16,000 clones, with roughly 87% as singletons. Sequenced here: PBMCs, sampled after an allogeneic stem cell transplant with a calcineurin inhibitor and methotrexate. These receptors all come from a male patient between 45 and 60 years old who received an allogeneic stem cell transplant from an unrelated donor, was CMV-positive, and had chronic GVHD only. The graft donor may be the source of some T cells.

V is TRBV5-1 and J is TRBJ2-3; no definite D call. Between the trimmed V and J ends, which lost 0 bases and 4 bases, there was a span of 6 bases. Germline V gives CDR1 SGHRS, CDR2 YFSETQ. This CDR3 has 13 amino acids. The CDR3 DNA follows: TGCGCCAGCAGCTTGGACAGACCAGATACGCAGTATTTT. Encoded protein: CASSLDRPDTQYF.

The genes are TRBV4-1 and TRBJ2-3, with 7 bases identical to TRBD2. This CDR3 spans 14 amino acids. V gave up 1 base and J gave up 2 bases; unmatched junction bases: 0. Germline CDR1 and CDR2: MGHRA and YSYEKL. The CDR3, as DNA: TGCGCCAGCAGCCAAGGACTAGCCACAGATACGCAGTATTTT. Protein sequence: CASSQGLATDTQYF.

The V gene is TRBV2, the J gene TRBJ1-1, with TRBD1 matching over 8 bases. The CDR3 is 13 residues long. CDR1 and CDR2 (germline): SNHLY, FYNNEI. Germline trimming cut 6 bases from V and 0 bases from J; bases unmatched to any gene: 0. CDR3 region: CASRGQVNTEAFF. The CDR3 DNA sequence: TGTGCCAGCAGGGGACAGGTGAACACTGAAGCTTTCTTT.

The V call is TRBV21-1, the J call TRBJ1-5. TRBV21-1 is a pseudogene locus. The CDR3 has 19 amino acids. Here the CDR3 reads CATHNIGVPASTSNQPQHF. The CDR3 region has the DNA TGTGCCACCCACAATATCGGGGTGCCAGCATCGACGAGCAATCAGCCCCAGCATTTT.

This sequence joins TRBV18 and TRBJ1-2; 9 bases match TRBD1. V lost 3 bases and J lost 6; bases outside the gene matches: 2. The germline gives CDR1 KGHSH, CDR2 LQKENI. CDR3 length equals 13 residues. The CDR3 sequence: CASSPGTGHGYTF. The DNA of the CDR3 is TGTGCCAGCTCACCCGGGACAGGGCATGGCTACACCTTC.

The chain recombines TRBV5-1 with TRBJ2-7; D is uncertain. V dropped 2 bases and J dropped 1 base, with 10 bases sitting between them. This CDR3 contains 14 residues. Germline CDR1 is SGHRS and CDR2 is YFSETQ. The CDR3 sequence: CASSLFGESYEQYF. CDR3 nucleotides: TGCGCCAGCAGCTTATTCGGAGAGTCCTACGAGCAGTACTTC.

This clone was counted only a few times. Without the conserved terminal phenylalanine or tryptophan, this CDR3 likely stems from a read error. Because the CDR3's place on the DNA is in doubt, the DNA is left out and the CDR3 is given as listed by TCRdb. V usage is TRBV6-6 and J usage is TRBJ1-3. The germline gives CDR1 MNHNY, CDR2 SVGAGI (reference sequence). The length of the CDR3 is 14 amino acids, counting both ends. The CDR3 sequence is CASSDDIGGGLEVP.

This chain joins TRBV11-2 and TRBJ2-5; D perhaps matches TRBD1 (6 bases). This CDR3 spans 12 amino acids. V shed 5 bases and J shed 4 bases, with 8 bases lying between them. CDR1 and CDR2 from the germline V gene are SGHAT and FQNNGV. As DNA, the CDR3 is TGTGCCAGCAGCCCACAGGGAGAGACCCAGTACTTC. Protein: CASSPQGETQYF.

The chain has TRBV18 and TRBJ1-6, with 10 bases fitting TRBD1. The ends lost 3 bases at V and 8 bases at J; junction bases unmatched: 4. The germline gives CDR1 KGHSH, CDR2 LQKENI. This CDR3 is built from 15 residues. CDR3 bases: TGTGCCAGCTCACCGAGGACAGGGGGTGATTCACCCCTCCACTTT. This encodes CASSPRTGGDSPLHF.

The chain recombines TRBV6-4 with TRBJ1-1, with a tentative D call TRBD1 (6 bases). The CDR3 has 13 amino acids. Germline CDR1 and CDR2: MRHNA and SNTAGT. V shed 6 bases and J shed 3 bases, with 11 bases lying between them. This CDR3 reads CASSAGVYTEAFF. The DNA for the CDR3 is TGTGCCAGCAGCGCAGGGGTATACACTGAAGCTTTCTTT.

This rearrangement joins TRBV6-5 to TRBJ1-1; D might be TRBD1 (6 bases). The V end lost 5 bases, the J end lost 0 bases, and 10 bases lay between the germline ends. The CDR3 is made up of 14 amino acids. Germline CDR1 MNHEY, CDR2 SVGAGI. The CDR3 sequence: CASSERQVNTEAFF. Written as DNA, the CDR3 is TGTGCCAGCAGTGAACGACAGGTGAACACTGAAGCTTTCTTT.

The chain employs TRBV15 and TRBJ2-7; a weak D match, TRBD1 (7 bases). Trimming removed 5 bases from V and 0 bases from J, with 11 bases in between. CDR3 length: 14 amino acids. From germline, CDR1 is LNHNV and CDR2 YYDKDF (reference sequence). The CDR3 spells CATSPGDSSYEQYF. Written as DNA, the CDR3 is TGTGCCACCAGCCCGGGGGACAGCTCCTACGAGCAGTACTTC.

V usage is TRBV6-1 and J usage is TRBJ1-3, with D unresolved. The CDR3 has 14 amino acids. CDR1 is MNHNS and CDR2 is SASEGT in the germline V gene. The V end was cut by 2 bases, the J end by 3 bases, with 8 bases between. This CDR3 reads CASSERLLGNTIYF. CDR3 nucleotides: TGTGCCAGCAGTGAAAGACTCCTTGGAAACACCATATATTTT.

V usage is TRBV15 and J usage is TRBJ2-4, with D possibly being TRBD1 (5 bases). Trimming removed 6 bases at V and 1 base at J, with 13 bases between. The CDR3 is 15 residues long. Germline assignment: CDR1 LNHNV and CDR2 YYDKDF (reference sequence). CDR3 sequence: CATSTGQGAKNIQYF. The CDR3 DNA reads TGTGCCACCAGTACAGGTCAAGGCGCCAAAAACATTCAGTACTTC. Full variable domain (missing parts from reference TRBV15 and TRBJ2-4): DAMVIQNPRYQVTQFGKPVTLSCSQTLNHNVMYWYQQKSSQAPKLLFHYYDKDFNNEADTPDNFQSRRPNTSFCFLDIRSPGLGDTAMYLCATSTGQGAKNIQYFGAGTRLSVL.

This chain joins TRBV28 and TRBJ1-2, with 10 bases lining up with TRBD1. CDR3 length: 15 residues. Germline V CDR1 and CDR2: MDHEN, SYDVKM. J lost 8 bases, V lost 4 bases, and 10 bases had no gene match. The CDR3 coding sequence is TGTGCCAGCAGTTCTCCCGACAGGGGGCAGATAGGCTACACCTTC. Its protein is CASSSPDRGQIGYTF.

The J gene is TRBJ1-1, the V gene TRBV5-3; D may be TRBD1 (5 bases). TRBV5-3 is treated as an ORF (open reading frame) with a function not yet certain. There are 18 residues in the CDR3. The V end was cut by 0 bases, the J end by 0 bases, with 18 bases between. The CDR3: CARSLVYSGDDVNTEAFF. Here the CDR3 DNA reads TGTGCCAGAAGCTTGGTGTATTCGGGGGACGATGTGAACACTGAAGCTTTCTTT.

The chain links TRBV29-1 to TRBJ2-5, with TRBD1 identical over 9 bases. Germline trimming cut 6 bases from V and 5 bases from J; bases unmatched to any gene: 7. The germline V gene encodes CDR1 SQVTM and CDR2 ANQGSEA. The CDR3 totals 13 residues. The CDR3 here is CSVARGQGETQYF. CDR3 nucleotides: TGCAGCGTCGCCCGAGGACAGGGGGAGACCCAGTACTTC. The full variable domain, rest sourced from reference TRBV29-1 and TRBJ2-5, is SAVISQKPSRDICQRGTSLTIQCQVDSQVTMMFWYRQQPGQSLTLIATANQGSEATYESGFVIDKFPISRPNLTFSTLTVSNMSPEDSSIYLCSVARGQGETQYFGPGTRLLVL.

This clone was picked up a small number of times. The rearrangement joins TRBV9 to TRBJ2-7, with 10 bases that match TRBD1. The ends lost 0 bases at V and 2 bases at J; junction bases unmatched: 5. Germline V lookup: CDR1 SGDLS, CDR2 YYNGEE. This CDR3 contains 16 residues. The CDR3 DNA follows: TGTGCCAGCAGCGTAGGCCTTGGGACAGGGGCCTACGAGCAGTACTTC. As protein: CASSVGLGTGAYEQYF.

The CDR3 spells CSVHENLGQAPYEQYF. The CDR3, as DNA: TGCAGCGTCCACGAGAACCTAGGACAGGCCCCCTACGAGCAGTACTTC. V gene TRBV29-1 combines with J gene TRBJ2-7; 7 nucleotides agree with TRBD1. The CDR3 covers 16 residues. V was pared by 6 bases and J by 2 bases, with 16 bases of the junction left unmatched. The V gene's germline CDR1 is SQVTM and CDR2 ANQGSEA.

The V and J genes are TRBV7-2 and TRBJ1-1; tentatively, D is TRBD1 (5 bases). V lost 6 bases and J 4 bases, leaving 15 bases between the germline ends. The CDR3 loop spans 14 amino acids. Germline CDR1 SGHTA, CDR2 FQGNSA. The CDR3: CASSFTDQGTEAFF. In DNA, the CDR3 is TGTGCCAGCAGTTTCACGGATCAGGGCACTGAAGCTTTCTTT.

This chain uses TRBV4-2 with TRBJ2-5, with D possibly being TRBD2 (5 bases). V was clipped by 1 base and J by 0 bases, with 18 bases between them. The CDR3 is 18 amino acids. Germline loops: CDR1 LGHNA, CDR2 YNFKEQ. CDR3 loop: CASSQGLATNGYQETQYF. In DNA form, the CDR3 reads TGTGCCAGCAGCCAAGGCCTAGCCACAAATGGGTACCAAGAGACCCAGTACTTC.

This chain links TRBV7-8 with TRBJ1-2; tentative D call: TRBD1 (6 bases). This CDR3 has 14 residues. Germline CDR1 reads SGHVS; CDR2 reads FQNEAQ. V was clipped by 3 bases and J by 6 bases, with 14 bases between them. The CDR3 sequence is CASSLLGGRDGYTF. The CDR3 DNA follows: TGTGCCAGCAGCTTGTTGGGGGGGCGAGATGGCTACACCTTC.

The gene calls are TRBV7-8 and TRBJ2-1; 9 bases align to TRBD2. The V and J ends lost 5 bases and 6 bases, in that order; junction bases with no gene match: 8. Germline V gives CDR1 SGHVS, CDR2 FQNEAQ. CDR3 size: 15 residues. As DNA, the CDR3 is TGTGCCAGCAGCCCGTGGGGCGGGAGGGCCAATGAGCAGTTCTTC. It is translated as CASSPWGGRANEQFF.

V and J are TRBV11-2 and TRBJ2-5, with TRBD2 matching 9 bases. Germline assignment: CDR1 SGHAT and CDR2 FQNNGV. The junction had 12 bases not matched to a gene; V was cut back by 0 bases and J by 4 bases. This CDR3 region has 18 residues. The CDR3 nucleotides are TGTGCCAGCAGCTTAGATCCCCCTCTAGCGGGGATCGGAGAGACCCAGTACTTC. It is translated as CASSLDPPLAGIGETQYF.

The chain recombines TRBV4-2 with TRBJ2-7; 7 nucleotides align to TRBD1. The germline V gene encodes CDR1 LGHNA and CDR2 YNFKEQ. The V segment lost 0 bases and the J segment 6 bases; nucleotides outside the gene matches: 11. The CDR3 spans 16 residues. The chain's CDR3 is CASSQDREQGPLEQYF. The CDR3 DNA reads TGTGCCAGCAGCCAAGATCGCGAACAGGGGCCCCTCGAGCAGTACTTC.

V usage is TRBV6-6 and J usage is TRBJ1-2; 9 bases are shared with TRBD1. This CDR3 is built from 14 residues. With 5 bases clipped from V and 8 bases from J, the junction kept 9 bases outside the gene matches. Looked up from germline, CDR1 is MNHNY and CDR2 is SVGAGI (reference sequence). CDR3 region: CASSRTGDVLGYTF. The CDR3 region has the DNA TGTGCCAGCAGTCGGACAGGGGATGTACTAGGCTACACCTTC.